The 27 T cell receptor beta chains listed next were all sequenced from one sample in a study of post-analysis software for immune sequencing data. Their antigen targets remain unknown. Whole-study findings and limits: Included in a set of roughly five TRBV segments more frequent in patients than controls were TRBV5-6, TRBV5-1 and TRBV20-1.

cDNA libraries for TCR beta contained unique molecular identifiers. TCRdb reprocessed the PCR reads via MiXCR and lists one record per CDR3 protein. The table has roughly 410,000 distinct CDR3 sequences, roughly 30% seen once. The sequenced sample consisted of blood. These receptor sequences come from a girl under 18 with multiple sclerosis.

The V gene is TRBV5-1, the J gene TRBJ2-1; D remains ambiguous. This CDR3 region has 11 residues. Germline CDR1 and CDR2: SGHRS and YFSETQ. Trimming took 4 bases from V and 12 from J, leaving 11 bases between them. CDR3 nucleotide sequence: TGCGCCAGCAGCCAGAGTACTGGGCAGTTCTTC. The encoded protein is CASSQSTGQFF.

Note on this clonotype: Its ends do not fully match the called genes, so a read error is possible. The V call is TRBV3-1, the J call TRBJ2-5; the match to TRBD1 covers 8 bases. Germline V CDR1 and CDR2: LGHDT, YNNKEL (reference sequence). This CDR3 has 15 residues. Written as DNA, the CDR3 is TGTGCCAGCAGTCAAGGGGCAGGGGGCTTCGAGACCCAGTACTTC. Protein product: CASSQGAGGFETQYF.

This clonotype was observed a handful of times. The chain is built from TRBV7-9 and TRBJ2-1, with 8 nucleotides matching TRBD1. V gave up 1 base and J gave up 3 bases; unmatched junction bases: 5. This CDR3 comprises 16 residues. Germline CDR1 reads SEHNR; CDR2 reads FQNEAQ (reference sequence). The CDR3: CASSLVNRGIYNEQFF. CDR3 DNA: TGTGCCAGCAGCTTAGTGAACAGGGGGATCTACAATGAGCAGTTCTTC. Based on the CDR3 plus reference TRBV7-9 and TRBJ2-1, the full variable domain is DTGVSQNPRHKITKRGQNVTFRCDPISEHNRLYWYRQTLGQGPEFLTYFQNEAQLEKSRLLSDRFSAERPKGSFSTLEIQRTEQGDSAMYLCASSLVNRGIYNEQFFGPGTRLTVL.

This chain uses TRBV25-1 with TRBJ2-3; D is ambiguous. With 5 bases removed from V and 5 bases from J, the gap between germline ends came to 11 bases. Germline assignment: CDR1 MGHDK and CDR2 SYGVNS. The CDR3 runs to 13 residues. The CDR3 loop reads CASSNLERDTQYF. For the CDR3, the DNA is TGTGCCAGCAGTAACCTAGAGAGAGATACGCAGTATTTT.

The chain combines TRBV7-9 with TRBJ2-2, with D perhaps given as TRBD1 or TRBD2 (6 bases each). This CDR3 spans 18 amino acids. The V and J ends lost 2 bases and 0 bases respectively, with 16 bases between them. Germline values: CDR1 SEHNR, CDR2 FQNEAQ (reference sequence). The DNA for the CDR3 is TGTGCCAGCAGCTTAAGTCGTGGCCGGGGGCCGAACACCGGGGAGCTGTTTTTT. Its translation is CASSLSRGRGPNTGELFF. The full variable domain, its missing parts supplied by reference TRBV7-9 and TRBJ2-2, is DTGVSQNPRHKITKRGQNVTFRCDPISEHNRLYWYRQTLGQGPEFLTYFQNEAQLEKSRLLSDRFSAERPKGSFSTLEIQRTEQGDSAMYLCASSLSRGRGPNTGELFFGEGSRLTVL.

This clonotype has just a few counts. This chain uses TRBV9 with TRBJ2-5; D may be TRBD1 (5 bases). V was trimmed by 0 bases and J by 4 bases, leaving 10 bases between them. This CDR3 region has 14 residues. Germline assignment: CDR1 SGDLS and CDR2 YYNGEE. The CDR3 here is CASSVEGRVETQYF. The CDR3 bases are TGTGCCAGCAGCGTAGAGGGCAGGGTAGAGACCCAGTACTTC.

The chain employs TRBV11-2 and TRBJ2-7; a weak D match, TRBD2 (6 bases). V was clipped by 6 bases and J by 0 bases, with 15 bases between them. Germline assignment: CDR1 SGHAT and CDR2 FQNNGV. This CDR3 is 15 amino acids long. In DNA, the CDR3 is TGTGCCAGCAGATTGGGACTTGTCCTCTCCTACGAGCAGTACTTC. This codes for CASRLGLVLSYEQYF.

In its sample, this clonotype was seen a few times. The chain couples TRBV5-1 to TRBJ2-5, with D possibly matching TRBD1 (6 bases). The end of the DNA aligns better with TRBJ2-7, so the J call may be wrong. Germline V gene lookup returns CDR1 SGHRS and CDR2 YFSETQ. The CDR3 totals 14 residues. CDR3: CASSLVLQGDEQYF. Here the CDR3 DNA reads TGCGCCAGCAGCTTGGTCCTACAGGGAGACGAGCAGTACTTC.

The chain has TRBV9 and TRBJ2-1, with no clear D. Trimming took off 4 bases at V and 2 bases at J, with 13 bases between the two ends. Germline loops: CDR1 SGDLS, CDR2 YYNGEE. The CDR3 spans 15 residues. This CDR3 reads CASSPHQNPYNEQFF. The CDR3 coding sequence is TGTGCCAGCAGCCCCCATCAGAATCCCTACAATGAGCAGTTCTTC.

The CDR3 is CATKTGLDYEQYF. In DNA, the CDR3 is TGTGCCACCAAGACAGGCTTGGACTACGAGCAGTACTTC. The rearrangement joins TRBV28 to TRBJ2-5; the D gene is possibly TRBD1 (6 bases). The J call is in doubt because the DNA end fits TRBJ2-7 better. The CDR3 loop spans 13 amino acids. Looked up from germline, CDR1 is MDHEN and CDR2 is SYDVKM.

V gene TRBV12-3 or TRBV12-4 combines with J gene TRBJ2-1; D might be TRBD1 or TRBD2, each matching 6 bases. There are 16 residues in the CDR3. The ends were cut back, 5 bases at V and 2 bases at J, with 16 bases in the middle. CDR3 region: CASSPSGGLPYNEQFF. DNA of the CDR3: TGTGCCAGCAGTCCCTCCGGGGGCCTTCCCTACAATGAGCAGTTCTTC.

The chain has TRBV4-1 and TRBJ2-3; TRBD1 aligns across 8 bases. This CDR3 region has 16 residues. CDR1 is MGHRA, CDR2 YSYEKL, per germline. V shed 5 bases, J shed 4 bases, and the junction held 11 bases outside the gene matches. Here the CDR3 DNA reads TGCGCCAGCAGCTTCCCTTGGACAGGGAGGCCAGATACGCAGTATTTT. It yields the protein CASSFPWTGRPDTQYF.

V gene TRBV12-3 or TRBV12-4 combines with J gene TRBJ2-3; 9 bases are shared with TRBD2. The CDR3 has 15 residues. V gave up 6 bases and J gave up 4 bases; unmatched junction bases: 8. CDR3 residues: CASRPRGGASDTQYF. In DNA form, the CDR3 reads TGTGCCAGCAGACCGCGCGGGGGGGCCTCAGATACGCAGTATTTT.

The V gene is TRBV29-1, the J gene TRBJ1-2; D may be TRBD1 (5 bases). The germline V gene has CDR1 SQVTM and CDR2 ANQGSEA. This CDR3 has 11 amino acids. V shed 3 bases and J shed 8 bases, with 10 bases lying between them. The CDR3 nucleotides are TGCAGCGTTGAGCCAGGGTACGGCTACACCTTC. Protein sequence: CSVEPGYGYTF. The variable domain in full, with the rest retrieved from reference TRBV29-1 and TRBJ1-2, is SAVISQKPSRDICQRGTSLTIQCQVDSQVTMMFWYRQQPGQSLTLIATANQGSEATYESGFVIDKFPISRPNLTFSTLTVSNMSPEDSSIYLCSVEPGYGYTFGSGTRLTVV.

This chain uses TRBV13 with TRBJ2-1; no reliable D call. The CDR3 totals 16 residues. Germline V CDR1 and CDR2: PRHDT, FYEKMQ (reference sequence). V lost 1 base and J 0 bases, leaving 10 bases between the germline ends. CDR3 nucleotides: TGTGCCAGCAGCTTAGAGGTTTTGCGCTCCTACAATGAGCAGTTCTTC. Translation gives CASSLEVLRSYNEQFF.

The chain has TRBV5-5 and TRBJ1-1; no clear D gene. Germline V lookup: CDR1 SGHKS, CDR2 YYEKEE (reference sequence). CDR3 length: 13 residues. With 2 bases removed from V and 5 bases from J, the gap between germline ends came to 10 bases. CDR3 DNA: TGTGCCAGCAGCTTAGGGCAGAGAACTGAAGCTTTCTTT. It translates to CASSLGQRTEAFF.

Note on this clonotype: A junction end diverges from the germline sequence, so it may reflect a read error. V and J are TRBV4-3 and TRBJ2-7, with D possibly TRBD1 on 5 matching bases. This CDR3 has 13 amino acids. Germline V CDR1 and CDR2: LGHNA, YSLEER. The CDR3 spells CTSSQGASCEQYF. The CDR3 DNA reads TGCACCAGCAGCCAAGGGGCCTCCTGCGAGCAGTACTTC.

The V call is TRBV12-3 or TRBV12-4, the J call TRBJ2-7; a possible D gene is TRBD2 (7 bases). Trimming stripped 2 bases from V and 1 base from J, with 15 bases between. This CDR3 spans 16 amino acids. CDR3: CASSLLGGAQSYEQYF. CDR3 DNA sequence: TGTGCCAGCAGTTTATTAGGGGGGGCACAATCCTACGAGCAGTACTTC.

The V and J genes are TRBV6-2 or TRBV6-3 and TRBJ1-5; D possibly corresponds to TRBD1 (5 bases). Germline assignment: CDR1 MNHEY and CDR2 SVGEGT. With 1 base removed from V and 0 bases from J, the gap between germline ends came to 10 bases. The CDR3 runs to 16 residues. The CDR3 here is CASSYWDPSSNQPQHF. The CDR3 DNA sequence: TGTGCCAGCAGTTACTGGGACCCCAGTAGCAATCAGCCCCAGCATTTT.

This clonotype was seen a handful of times. V and J are TRBV6-1 and TRBJ2-1, with 12 bases aligning to TRBD2. Germline loops: CDR1 MNHNS, CDR2 SASEGT. This CDR3 region has 14 residues. Germline trimming cut 2 bases from V and 7 bases from J; bases unmatched to any gene: 0. CDR3 DNA sequence: TGTGCCAGCAGTGAACTAGCGGGGGGGAATGAGCAGTTCTTC. This translates into CASSELAGGNEQFF.

The sample holds a few counts of this clonotype. This chain joins TRBV29-1 and TRBJ2-3; D is possibly TRBD1 or TRBD2 (5 bases each). Germline V gene sequence: CDR1 SQVTM, CDR2 ANQGSEA. V was trimmed by 1 base and J by 0 bases, leaving 11 bases between them. The CDR3 runs to 15 residues. The CDR3 reads CSVEVEGWSTDTQYF. CDR3 in DNA: TGCAGCGTTGAAGTAGAGGGGTGGAGCACAGATACGCAGTATTTT.

V is TRBV4-2 and J is TRBJ2-7; 12 bases map to TRBD2. The ends lost 0 bases at V and 1 base at J; junction bases unmatched: 7. The germline V gene has CDR1 LGHNA and CDR2 YNFKEQ. The CDR3 is 18 amino acids. CDR3 in amino acids: CASSQDQLAGGRSYEQYF. CDR3 in DNA: TGTGCCAGCAGCCAAGATCAGCTAGCGGGGGGGCGATCCTACGAGCAGTACTTC.

The table lists this clonotype with a few counts. V gene TRBV14 combines with J gene TRBJ2-1; 10 bases match TRBD1. This CDR3 is 14 amino acids long. V shed 4 bases and J 6 bases; nucleotides not matched to a gene: 3. CDR1 and CDR2 (germline): SGHDN, FVKESK. The CDR3 DNA sequence: TGTGCCAGCAGCCGGACAGGGGGGACCAATGAGCAGTTCTTC. This gives the protein CASSRTGGTNEQFF.

This clonotype was counted only a few times. This chain joins TRBV6-1 and TRBJ2-1; TRBD1 aligns across 9 bases. CDR3 length equals 16 residues. Germline V gene lookup returns CDR1 MNHNS and CDR2 SASEGT. Unmatched junction bases numbered 10, after V lost 4 bases and J lost 6 bases. The CDR3 is CASSGSGTGQTNEQFF. The CDR3 DNA reads TGTGCCAGCAGTGGATCCGGGACAGGGCAAACCAATGAGCAGTTCTTC.

This rearrangement joins TRBV6-5 to TRBJ1-1; the D gene is possibly TRBD1 (5 bases). With 5 bases removed from V and 5 bases from J, the gap between germline ends came to 15 bases. Germline-derived CDR1 and CDR2 are MNHEY and SVGAGI. CDR3 length: 14 residues. CDR3 nucleotide sequence: TGTGCCAGCAGTCCCCGGGCCAAGGGGACTGAAGCTTTCTTT. As protein: CASSPRAKGTEAFF.

As concerns this clonotype: A much bigger clone sits one base away, suggesting this may be a read error. This chain joins TRBV6-6 and TRBJ2-5; either TRBD1 or TRBD2 may fit D (6 bases each). CDR1 is MNHNY and CDR2 is SVGAGI in the germline V gene (reference sequence). V lost 3 bases and J lost 5, with 16 bases in between. CDR3 size: 15 residues. The DNA of the CDR3 is TGTGCCAGCAGTTATTGGCCGCAAGGGGGGGAGACCCAGTACTTC. Protein product: CASSYWPQGGETQYF.

The genes are TRBV5-6 and TRBJ1-1, with D unresolved. CDR3 size: 11 residues. The germline gives CDR1 SGHDT, CDR2 YYEEEE. V lost 2 bases and J 10 bases, leaving 9 bases between the germline ends. The CDR3 loop reads CASSFATTAFF. In nucleotides, the CDR3 is TGTGCCAGCAGCTTCGCGACCACAGCTTTCTTT.